These T cell receptor beta chains were read from a single sample in a study of blood T cell repertoires in COVID-19. This table comes from immunoSEQ multiplex PCR, and its TCRdb copy is limited to in-frame clones, with some not included. This sample has around 15,000 clones; around 75% occur once, and the top ten carry 12% to 15%. Sequencing used peripheral blood. Receptors were obtained from a man in his 60s with acute or convalescent COVID-19. Each CDR3 is given with its conserved first and last residue. A D gene is named only where the DNA matches it firmly. Rows may omit the clone size; those that give it use once, few, many or a size class.

CDR3 length,J gene,D gene,V gene,clone size,CDR3 DNA,CDR3 protein
17,TRBJ1-3,TRBD1,TRBV5-1,NA,TGCGCCAGCAGCTTGGGGGGGACAGGCCCTCCTGGAAACACCATATATTTT,CASSLGGTGPPGNTIYF
18,TRBJ2-7,TRBD2,TRBV30,medium-sized,TGTGCCTGGAGTGTACCCCCTTTTCCGGGACTAGCGGGCTACGAGCAGTACTTC,CAWSVPPFPGLAGYEQYF
14,TRBJ1-1,TRBD1,TRBV6-5,once,TGTGCCAGCAGCTACAGGGGATGGCACACTGAAGCTTTCTTT,CASSYRGWHTEAFF
13,TRBJ1-1,NA,TRBV11-2,NA,TGTGCCAGCAGCCAGCAGGGGAACACTGAAGCTTTCTTT,CASSQQGNTEAFF
15,TRBJ2-7,TRBD2,TRBV7-2,few,TGTGCCAGCAGCACACTAGCGGGAGGAATAAACGAGCAGTACTTC,CASSTLAGGINEQYF
13,TRBJ1-1,NA,TRBV10-3,NA,TGTGCCATCAGTCCGACAGGGAACACTGAAGCTTTCTTT,CAISPTGNTEAFF
13,TRBJ2-7,TRBD1,TRBV7-2,NA,TGTGCCAGCAGCCTCCTGACAGGGTACGAGCAGTACTTC,CASSLLTGYEQYF
15,TRBJ1-2,NA,TRBV30,NA,TGTGCCTGGAGTGGGGCGGCGGGGACCAACTATGGCTACACCTTC,CAWSGAAGTNYGYTF
15,TRBJ2-5,NA,TRBV21-1,NA,TGTGCCATGACGGGACTAGCGGGACCCTTGGAGACCCAGTACTTC,CAMTGLAGPLETQYF
13,TRBJ2-5,NA,TRBV5-6,NA,TGTGCCAGCAGCTTAAGAACGGGGGAGACCCAGTACTTC,CASSLRTGETQYF
16,TRBJ1-3,NA,TRBV3-1/TRBV3-2,NA,TGTGCCAGCAGCCGCAATGGAGGGGCCCGAGGAAACACCATATATTTT,CASSRNGGARGNTIYF
16,TRBJ2-7,TRBD1,TRBV11-2,NA,TGTGCCAGCAGCTTTGATTCCGGGACAGGGTCCTACGAGCAGTACTTC,CASSFDSGTGSYEQYF
15,TRBJ1-4,NA,TRBV7-9,NA,TGTGCCAGCAGCTGGGCGGGGGAAACTAATGAAAAACTGTTTTTT,CASSWAGETNEKLFF
13,TRBJ2-7,NA,TRBV2,once,TGTGCCAGTTCCGGTGGAGGGCGCGGCGAGCAGTACTTC,CASSGGGRGEQYF
15,TRBJ1-4,NA,TRBV11-2,NA,TGTGCCAGCAGCTTGGGCGCAGGGGCTGGTGAAAAACTGTTTTTT,CASSLGAGAGEKLFF
14,TRBJ1-1,NA,TRBV27,NA,TGTGCCAGCCGTAGCGCCTATCCCGGAACTGAAGCTTTCTTT,CASRSAYPGTEAFF
15,TRBJ2-1,NA,TRBV7-2,NA,TGTGCCAGCACCCCCCTCCGTTCGTCCAGCAATGAGCAGTTCTTC,CASTPLRSSSNEQFF
13,TRBJ1-2,NA,TRBV5-1,few,TGCGCCAGCAGTGAAGGGGGTAACTATGGCTACACCTTC,CASSEGGNYGYTF
13,TRBJ1-2,NA,TRBV4-3,NA,TGCGCCAGCAGCTCGGGATACAGGGACGGCTACACCTTC,CASSSGYRDGYTF
13,TRBJ1-6,TRBD1,TRBV10-3,NA,TGTGCCACGACGTGGGACAGTAATTCACCCCTCCACTTT,CATTWDSNSPLHF
14,TRBJ2-7,TRBD1,TRBV2,NA,TGTGCCAGCGGACCCGGGACAGGGCCCGGCGAGCAGTACTTC,CASGPGTGPGEQYF
14,TRBJ1-1,TRBD1,TRBV16,NA,TGTGCCAGCAGCCAAGAAACGGGACAGACTGAAGCTTTCTTT,CASSQETGQTEAFF
13,TRBJ2-7,TRBD1,TRBV11-3,NA,TGTGCCAGCAGTTTAATACAGGGGTACGAGCAGTACTTC,CASSLIQGYEQYF
13,TRBJ1-2,NA,TRBV27,NA,TGTGCCAGCAGTGCTGAGGAAAACTATGGCTACACCTTC,CASSAEENYGYTF
15,TRBJ1-1,TRBD1,TRBV2,once,TGTGCCAGTTCTGGACAGGGGGCCATGAACACTGAAGCTTTCTTT,CASSGQGAMNTEAFF
11,TRBJ1-2,NA,TRBV2,few,TGTGCCAGCACGGGAGGCTATGGCTACACCTTC,CASTGGYGYTF
15,TRBJ1-1,TRBD1,TRBV19,NA,TGTGCCAGTAGTGTCCGAGGGACAGCGAACACTGAAGCTTTCTTT,CASSVRGTANTEAFF
12,TRBJ2-1,NA,TRBV11-2,NA,TGTGCCAGCAGCTTTCAGGACAATGAGCAGTTCTTC,CASSFQDNEQFF
13,TRBJ2-7,NA,TRBV5-6,NA,TGTGCCAGCAGCTTCCCAGGAAGCTACGAGCAGTACTTC,CASSFPGSYEQYF
14,TRBJ1-1,NA,TRBV5-4,NA,TGTGCCAGCAGCGCCGGCGCAGGGACAACTGAAGCTTTCTTT,CASSAGAGTTEAFF
15,TRBJ2-2,TRBD1,TRBV7-7,medium-sized,TGTGCCAGCAGCTTAAGACAGGGGGGCACCGGGGAGCTGTTTTTT,CASSLRQGGTGELFF
19,TRBJ1-1,TRBD1,TRBV6-2/TRBV6-3,NA,TGTGCCAGCAGTTACAAATCTGGGACAGGGGGCCTTGAGAACACTGAAGCTTTCTTT,CASSYKSGTGGLENTEAFF
13,TRBJ1-2,NA,TRBV28,NA,TGTGCCAGCAGTTTGGACAACTACTATGGCTACACCTTC,CASSLDNYYGYTF
15,TRBJ2-5,TRBD1,TRBV27,NA,TGTGCCAGCAGTTCCGGGACAGGGGGCCGTGAGACCCAGTACTTC,CASSSGTGGRETQYF
12,TRBJ2-7,NA,TRBV12-3/TRBV12-4,NA,TGTGCCAGCAGCCGCGGGGAGTACGAGCAGTACTTC,CASSRGEYEQYF
14,TRBJ1-1,TRBD1,TRBV29-1,once,TGCAGCGTGGCGACAGGGGTTGTTGGCTCTGAAGCTTTCTTT,CSVATGVVGSEAFF
14,TRBJ2-2,NA,TRBV7-2,once,TGTGCCAGCAGCTTAGTAGCTTTGGCCGGGGAGCTGTTTTTT,CASSLVALAGELFF
14,TRBJ2-7,NA,TRBV6-6,NA,TGTGCCAGCCGAGACAGGCTGAGCTCCTACGAGCAGTACTTC,CASRDRLSSYEQYF
16,TRBJ2-7,TRBD2,TRBV30,NA,TGTGCCTGGAGTTCGGGGGGGACGCCGGCCAGATTTGGGCAGTACTTC,CAWSSGGTPARFGQYF
15,TRBJ2-7,TRBD2,TRBV9,NA,TGTGCCAGCAGCGGGACGACTAGCGGGGTTGGAGAGCAGTACTTC,CASSGTTSGVGEQYF
14,TRBJ1-1,NA,TRBV9,NA,TGTGCCAGCAGCCCTGGAACATGGCAGGGCGAAGCTTTCTTT,CASSPGTWQGEAFF
16,TRBJ2-3,NA,TRBV21-1,NA,TGTGCCAGCAGCAAGACAGGGGCGGGGGACACAGATACGCAGTATTTT,CASSKTGAGDTDTQYF
13,TRBJ1-1,NA,TRBV29-1,NA,TGCAGCGCCCACCGGGATATGAACACTGAAGCTTTCTTT,CSAHRDMNTEAFF
14,TRBJ2-2,NA,TRBV2,NA,TGTGCCAGCAGTAAGGGGCTGAACACCGGGGAGCTGTTTTTT,CASSKGLNTGELFF
14,TRBJ1-5,NA,TRBV6-5,NA,TGTGCCAGCAGTCCCAGGGACTGGAATCAGCCCCAGCATTTT,CASSPRDWNQPQHF
15,TRBJ1-1,TRBD1,TRBV7-8,NA,TGTGCCAGCAGCTTCGGGACAGGGGTGAACACTGAAGCTTTCTTT,CASSFGTGVNTEAFF
19,TRBJ2-3,TRBD2,TRBV4-3,NA,TGCGCCAGCAGCCAAGATAGGCTAGCGGGAGAGACTAGCACAGATACGCAGTATTTT,CASSQDRLAGETSTDTQYF
15,TRBJ1-1,NA,TRBV5-1,NA,TGCGCCAGCAGCCTGGGGTCAGGTATGAACACTGAAGCTTTCTTT,CASSLGSGMNTEAFF
17,TRBJ1-5,TRBD1,TRBV19,NA,TGTGCCAGTAGTATGCGGACAGGATTTTATAGCAATCAGCCCCAGCATTTT,CASSMRTGFYSNQPQHF